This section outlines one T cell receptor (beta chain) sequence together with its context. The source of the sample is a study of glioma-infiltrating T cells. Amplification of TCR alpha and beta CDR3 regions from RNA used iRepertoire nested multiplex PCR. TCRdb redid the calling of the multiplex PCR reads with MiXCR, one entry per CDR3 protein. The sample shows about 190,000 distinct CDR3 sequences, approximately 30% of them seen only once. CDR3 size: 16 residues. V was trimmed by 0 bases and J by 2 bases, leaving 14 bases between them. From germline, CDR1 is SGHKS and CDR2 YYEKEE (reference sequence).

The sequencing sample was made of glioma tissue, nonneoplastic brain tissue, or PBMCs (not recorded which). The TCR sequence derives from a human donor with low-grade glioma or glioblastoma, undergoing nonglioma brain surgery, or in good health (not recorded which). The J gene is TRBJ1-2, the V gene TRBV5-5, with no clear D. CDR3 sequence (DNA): TGTGCCAGCAGCTTGGAAACGGCCCTCCTAAACTATGGCTACACCTTC. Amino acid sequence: CASSLETALLNYGYTF.